The present TCR beta chain was sequenced within a study of T-cell memory formation after mild COVID-19. Points from the study as a whole: Cross-reactive memory apparently joined, as some responding clones appeared in pre-infection memory. CM and EM subsets held most contracting CD4+ clones; EMRA held CD8+ ones. The study found balanced CD4/CD8 in clones contracting day 15 to 85 and a CD4+ lean in later expanders.

Constant-segment-primed 5'RACE gave TCR alpha and TCR beta cDNA libraries with sample barcodes and UMIs. From the 5' RACE reads, TCRdb called clonotypes with MiXCR, one entry per CDR3 protein. The sample consists of 50,000 to 70,000 distinct CDR3 sequences, over 9% of them appearing once. This clonotype is medium-sized (0.01 to 0.1%) by share. Its antigen is not identified. Losses at the gene ends were 3 bases for V and 0 bases for J; bases not matched to a gene: 16. This CDR3 contains 20 residues. The sample comprised PBMCs or a T cell subset sorted from them (not recorded which). The rearrangement joins TRBV12-3 or TRBV12-4 to TRBJ1-1; TRBD1 matches 10 bases. This TCR was sampled from a man aged 18 to 30 who had mild COVID-19 (a few samples of this study predate the infection). Cell type and time point are not known. CDR3 in amino acids: CASSFLRGGTGDLVNTEAFF. CDR3 sequence (DNA): TGTGCCAGCAGTTTTCTTAGGGGCGGGACAGGGGATCTCGTGAACACTGAAGCTTTCTTT.